This T cell receptor beta chain was retrieved from a study of cytomegalovirus exposure and HLA in healthy donors listed by TCRdb under 2017. Regarding the research as a whole: In an earlier analysis of under 750 of the donors, 276 Gb of sequence data and 100 million or so unique TCR beta sequences from 180 million or so T cells were reported. The study aimed to test whether cataloging public T cell receptors could reveal signatures of past pathogen exposure. An early release that covered fewer than 800 HLA-typed donors contained about 300 gigabases of sequencing data and tens of millions of unique TCR sequences. To decide whether each TCR beta V gene segment behaved as functional or pseudogenic, an earlier analysis of some 600 of the donors relied on high-throughput TCR beta sequencing. Rather than using new phenotypic data, the later analysis identified candidate immune exposures from TCR beta sequences and from how often those sequences occurred across donors. Among about 400 genotyped donors of the cohort, an average of about 240,000 unique TCR beta nucleotide sequences was sequenced per donor, of which approximately 18% were non-productive. In a later analysis, previously published TCR beta repertoires from 600 to 850 donors were re-analyzed and high-resolution HLA genotyping was added so that TCR occurrence patterns could be studied. Donor age, sex, ethnicity and CMV serostatus were compiled together with the repertoire data. Among the roughly 380 genotyped donors, around 79% belonged to the genetic ancestry cluster associated with self-reported Caucasian donors. The number of donors typed differed by locus, with about 629-630 for A, B, C, DRB1 and DQB1, over 500 for DQA1, about 610 for DPA1, and around 450 for DPB1. A later genetic analysis used genome-wide SNP genotypes for about 55% of the 666 donors, treating that subset as a discovery cohort. A separate validation cohort of roughly 130 different subjects was used in addition to the approximately 610-subject first cohort. Using immunosequencing, the study profiled T cell repertoires from 500 to 800 subjects and related those repertoires to cytomegalovirus serostatus. High-throughput TCR immunosequencing, statistical association of individual TCRs with disease status, and machine learning were combined to predict cytomegalovirus infection status. All discovery cohort repertoires had been generated using a single sequencing platform. Because of strong linkage in the cohort, a few DR-DQ haplotypes were treated as single units for association and clustering. Both class I and class II loci were covered by HLA typing, at four-digit resolution. Study-wide conclusions, independent of this receptor: For the cohort, immune exposure information was limited to CMV serostatus. An association between a missense DCLRE1C variant and V-gene and J-gene trimming of TCR beta chains was found in a later genetic analysis and replicated in an independent cohort. Linkage disequilibrium might explain the correlated functional status among segregating V segments, but an unknown experimental factor could not be ruled out. When HLA alleles, especially DR and DQ, strongly co-occurred, attributing TCR associations to individual alleles was difficult. In a later analysis, HLA-associated TCR beta chains were found to be more clonally expanded and to have lower generation probabilities than equally common non-associated chains. The authors suggested that the approach could potentially be extended to other disease states and immunological phenotypes. A further reported finding was that TCR beta sequences accurately predicted the HLA-A and HLA-B alleles for most subjects in the first cohort. A few of the identified cytomegalovirus-associated TCR beta chains were confirmed in vitro to be specific for cytomegalovirus antigens. In a later analysis, TCR association rates were found to vary across HLA loci, with the most associated TCRs seen for DRB1 alleles and the fewest for HLA-C alleles. According to a later analysis, parvovirus B19, influenza, CMV and Epstein-Barr virus appeared linked to several top co-occurrence clusters. The earlier analysis of 587 of the donors excluded some 15 rarely observed V segments, including chromosome 9 orphons, because counts were too low. Roughly uniform sequencing depth across donors was assumed in presence/absence analyses, although this assumption may not hold. A group of highly shared sequence variants was considered likely to be a technical artifact of the sequencing pipeline. A later analysis associated 16,951 TCR beta sequences with specific HLA alleles at a false discovery rate of 0.05. While some public TCRs were present in many individuals, most TCR sequences turned up only very rarely across donors. In a later analysis, most CMV-associated TCR beta chains were found to appear HLA-restricted, with HLA associations seemingly driven largely by CMV exposure. Broadly in line with IMGT annotations, most TCR beta V segments showed up in productive rearrangements about 87% or about 30% of the time in an earlier analysis of some 590 of the donors. In a later genetic analysis, fewer N-insertions in productive TCRs were reported among donors in an Asian-associated ancestry cluster than the approximately 670-donor mean. In the study, some 160 TCR beta chains were listed as associated with cytomegalovirus. The cohort was sequenced for TCR beta chains only, and without alpha or paired-chain data the features that could be detected were limited. In both the original and validation cohorts, the classifier was reported to diagnose cytomegalovirus status with high specificity and sensitivity. HLA typing was unavailable for some donors at each locus, so association tests used only the typed subset. Because the 87-base-pair reads could not distinguish some IMGT-functional V segments, including TRBV6-2 and TRBV6-3, those segments were excluded.

This clone has a handful of counts. Its binding antigen is unknown. Within one base of it there is no much larger clone, and no base qualities were kept. The cohort was made up of about 610 healthy bone marrow donors. At the time of sampling, every cohort member was nominally healthy, though immune exposures that went unrecorded were likely present. The donor tested CMV seronegative, placing the donor among the 350 to 400 seronegative members of the cohort. Each donor provided a peripheral blood sample, and peripheral blood mononuclear cells were used for TCR beta sequencing. The Qiagen DNeasy Blood Extraction Kit was used to extract genomic DNA from the blood cell samples. Library creation used the immunoSEQ multiplex PCR assay. For the multiplex PCR, a mixture combining 60 forward primers for TCR Vbeta segments and 13 reverse primers for TCR Jbeta segments was used. Amplification of the CDR3 region of rearranged TCR beta genes was performed with a multiplex PCR assay on genomic DNA. On the Illumina HiSeq System, the amplified TCR beta libraries were sequenced as 87-base-pair reads. The original pipeline was this. Across the roughly 640 repertoires, a later analysis counted some 80 million unique TCR beta chains, approximately 10 million of which were shared by at least two donors. Raw reads were error-corrected and collapsed into unique sequences with a nearest-neighbor algorithm that merged closely related sequences to remove PCR and sequencing errors. To assign V, D and J gene segments, CDR3 sequences were aligned to IMGT reference sequences. For a sequence to be retained, a match of at least six nucleotides was required to both a V gene segment and a J gene segment. Rearrangements were classified as productive when the CDR3 lacked stop codons and remained in frame with V and J, and all other rearrangements were classified as non-productive. CDR3 was defined by IMGT convention, running from the second conserved V-encoded cysteine to the conserved J-encoded phenylalanine. Sequences without an unambiguous match to a single V gene segment were excluded from the earlier analysis of about 600 of the donors. An earlier analysis of a few hundred of the donors classified V segments as functional when productive rearrangements were above 56.7% and as segregating when the standard deviation between donors was above 5%. A statistical classification framework was built for diagnosing cytomegalovirus status from the catalog of TCR beta chain sequences. V and J gene assignment, in a later analysis, came from comparing TCR nucleotide sequences with IMGT/GENE-DB human TR gene sequences. The TCRdist pipeline was used in a later analysis to assign CDR3 sequences and most-parsimonious VDJ recombination scenarios. In a later analysis, each TCR beta chain was defined by its CDR3 amino acid sequence together with its V-gene family, and reads without a unique V-gene family were excluded. As a way to deal with suspected cross-contamination and a sequencing artifact, a later analysis dropped 640 or so nucleotide sequences that were highly shared and had low generation probability. For each public chain, a later analysis derived a clonal expansion index from normalized ranks of inferred template counts within each repertoire. In a later analysis, generation probabilities were computed with a VDJ recombination model fitted to out-of-frame rearrangements, and the resulting probabilities were checked against IGoR. A later analysis scored TCR-TCR, TCR-HLA and TCR-CMV co-occurrence with hypergeometric tests, applying a repertoire-size bias correction to TCR pairs. False discovery rates were estimated in a later analysis by permuting HLA or CMV assignments 20 times. In a later analysis, co-occurring TCRs were grouped using DBSCAN, with TCRdist sequence similarity added in when clustering inside HLA-allele-positive subsets. For co-occurrence clustering, repertoires with fewer than 30,000 or more than 120,000 public chains were excluded, along with about five repertoires with anomalous nucleotide sharing. The table was pulled from immuneACCESS by TCRdb, which kept in-frame rearrangements only. Such tables lose some clones; where checked, under half of the loss comes from unresolved V genes, and the rest has no known cause. That table furnishes V, J and clone size, whereas the DNA furnished D and trimming. This sample lists about 87,000 clones; around 8% were detected once. Under 3% of the sample lies in the top ten.

The CDR3, from cysteine to phenylalanine, totals 15 residues. Only the CDR3 region is kept as DNA, spanning 45 bases read in frame from base 1. V sheds 8 bases and J sheds 0 bases, leaving 15 bases between their ends. The CDR1 and CDR2 encoded by the germline V gene are SNHLY and FYNNEI. What was sequenced was PBMCs. The sequence is built from TRBV2 and TRBJ2-3, and perhaps TRBD2 as D gene, on 6 matching bases. The origin of this receptor is a man aged 45 to 65 in good health and CMV-seronegative. DNA sequence: TGTGCCAGCCGAACTAGCCCTCTAAGCACAGATACGCAGTATTTT. This codes for CASRTSPLSTDTQYF. With the rest looked up from the reference TRBV2 and TRBJ2-3 genes rather than sequenced, the full variable domain is EPEVTQTPSHQVTQMGQEVILRCVPISNHLYFYWYRQILGQKVEFLVSFYNNEISEKSEIFDDQFSVERPDGSNFTLKIRSTKLEDSAMYFCASRTSPLSTDTQYFGPGTRLTVL.